Listed below are T cell receptor beta chains from one sample, sequenced in a study of T cell changes during pregnancy in multiple sclerosis. Generated by immunoSEQ multiplex PCR, the TCRdb table keeps only in-frame clones and is missing some. The repertoire includes tens of thousands of clones, around 94% of them detected once, and approximately 2.8% sits in the top ten. The source was CD8+ T cells from peripheral blood mononuclear cells, collected in the third trimester of pregnancy. The source of these receptors is a female donor in good health, enrolled as a control in a pregnancy study. The CDR3 runs from the conserved cysteine through the conserved F or W. A D gene is named only where the DNA matches it firmly.

CASSQDSAGGQETQYF	TGTGCCAGCAGCCAAGATTCAGCGGGGGGCCAAGAGACCCAGTACTTC	16	TRBD2	TRBV4-2	TRBJ2-5
CASSLAGQPSTDTQYF	TGTGCCAGCAGCTTAGCGGGACAGCCTAGCACAGATACGCAGTATTTT	16	TRBD1	TRBV7-9	TRBJ2-3
CASSGNYEQYF	TGTGCCAGCTCAGGGAACTACGAGCAGTACTTC	11	.	TRBV27	TRBJ2-7
CASSQERDLGQGAYEQYF	TGCGCCAGCAGCCAAGAACGGGACCTAGGACAGGGGGCGTACGAGCAGTACTTC	18	TRBD1	TRBV4-1	TRBJ2-7
CASSSFTGSSYNEQFF	TGTGCCAGCAGCTCGTTCACAGGGAGCTCCTACAATGAGCAGTTCTTC	16	.	TRBV11-3	TRBJ2-1
CASSQIILRGNPDTQYF	TGTGCCAGCAGCCAAATAATTTTACGGGGGAATCCAGATACGCAGTATTTT	17	.	TRBV4-2	TRBJ2-3
CASSPEVNTEAFF	TGTGCCAGCAGCCCGGAGGTGAACACTGAAGCTTTCTTT	13	.	TRBV7-2	TRBJ1-1
CASSLEVVGGAYNEQFF	TGTGCCAGCAGCTTAGAAGTTGTCGGGGGGGCCTACAATGAGCAGTTCTTC	17	TRBD2	TRBV7-6	TRBJ2-1
CASSVTTEYEQYF	TGTGCCAGCAGCGTCACCACAGAGTACGAGCAGTACTTC	13	.	TRBV9	TRBJ2-7
CASSQETGGTYEQYF	TGTGCCAGCAGCCAAGAAACAGGGGGCACTTACGAGCAGTACTTC	15	TRBD1	TRBV4-2	TRBJ2-7
CASSPEAAGEQYF	TGTGCCAGCAGCCCGGAGGCCGCGGGGGAGCAGTACTTC	13	.	TRBV5-6	TRBJ2-7
CASSQNGGNQPQHF	TGTGCCAGCAGCCAAAACGGCGGAAATCAGCCCCAGCATTTT	14	.	TRBV16	TRBJ1-5